The TCR beta chain under discussion was sequenced for a study of cytomegalovirus exposure and HLA in healthy donors. Unmatched junction bases numbered 9, after V lost 3 bases and J lost 1 base. Germline CDR1 reads SGHTA; CDR2 reads FQGNSA. The CDR3 runs 18 residues. Study results and limitations: Cytomegalovirus status was reportedly diagnosed by the classifier with high sensitivity and specificity.

The PCR ran on 60 Vbeta and 13 Jbeta primers. Sequencing was performed with immunoSEQ multiplex PCR; in TCRdb, only in-frame clones are kept and a portion is missing. The sample contains some 120,000 clones, approximately 84% of which appear only once. Of note for this clone: Its antigen is unknown.

The rearrangement links TRBV7-2 to TRBJ2-7; 13 bases line up with TRBD2. This receptor was obtained from a man between 45 and 60 years old in good health and CMV-seronegative. The sequenced sample consisted of PBMCs. This CDR3 reads CASSFNGLAGARSYEQYF. DNA for the CDR3: TGTGCCAGCAGCTTTAATGGACTAGCGGGAGCGAGGTCCTACGAGCAGTACTTC.